This is a list of T cell receptor beta chains from one sample in a study of graft-versus-host responses after intestinal transplantation. No cognate antigen is known for these TCRs. Here immunoSEQ multiplex PCR was the method, and the copy in TCRdb shows in-frame clones only, minus some. This sample carries tens of thousands of clones, 91% of them seen once, and the ten largest clones take roughly 0.1%. Sample: unstimulated CD4+ T cells sorted from spleen or lymph node cells, taken before intestinal transplant. The receptors come from a human donor who received an intestinal transplant. The CDR3 runs from the conserved cysteine through the conserved F or W. Each record gives: D gene, V gene, clone size, J gene, CDR3 protein, CDR3 DNA. D genes are given only for firm matches. Only part of the rows carry a size: once, few, many, or a class if the clone is expanded.

D gene: TRBD1
V gene: TRBV6-5
clone size: -
J gene: TRBJ1-2
CDR3 protein: CASSNLPTGGLGYTF
CDR3 DNA: TGTGCCAGCAGCAACCTCCCGACAGGGGGCTTGGGCTACACCTTC

D gene: -
V gene: TRBV2
clone size: -
J gene: TRBJ2-3
CDR3 protein: CASRSRGSTDTQYF
CDR3 DNA: TGTGCCAGCAGATCCAGGGGATCCACAGATACGCAGTATTTT

D gene: TRBD1
V gene: TRBV5-6
clone size: -
J gene: TRBJ1-2
CDR3 protein: CASTLSPGQGIYGYTF
CDR3 DNA: TGTGCCAGCACCTTGAGTCCGGGACAGGGTATTTATGGCTACACCTTC

D gene: -
V gene: TRBV7-9
clone size: -
J gene: TRBJ2-3
CDR3 protein: CASSPVDTQYF
CDR3 DNA: TGTGCCAGCAGCCCAGTGGATACGCAGTATTTT

D gene: TRBD2
V gene: TRBV10-3
clone size: -
J gene: TRBJ2-1
CDR3 protein: CAISPSGGDNEQFF
CDR3 DNA: TGTGCCATCAGCCCTAGCGGGGGGGACAATGAGCAGTTCTTC

D gene: -
V gene: TRBV10-2
clone size: -
J gene: TRBJ1-1
CDR3 protein: CASSEVWGDTEAFF
CDR3 DNA: TGCGCCAGCAGTGAGGTGTGGGGGGACACTGAAGCTTTCTTT

D gene: -
V gene: TRBV7-2
clone size: -
J gene: TRBJ1-4
CDR3 protein: CASSNGPWGRNEKLFF
CDR3 DNA: TGTGCCAGCAGCAATGGACCATGGGGGCGTAATGAAAAACTGTTTTTT

D gene: TRBD1
V gene: TRBV30
clone size: -
J gene: TRBJ2-3
CDR3 protein: CAWAGGPDTQYF
CDR3 DNA: TGTGCCTGGGCAGGGGGCCCAGATACGCAGTATTTT

D gene: TRBD1
V gene: TRBV7-6
clone size: -
J gene: TRBJ2-7
CDR3 protein: CASSLDRVAYEQYF
CDR3 DNA: TGTGCCAGCAGCTTGGACAGGGTTGCCTACGAGCAGTACTTC

D gene: -
V gene: TRBV7-2
clone size: -
J gene: TRBJ2-7
CDR3 protein: CASSLVGEQYF
CDR3 DNA: TGTGCCAGCAGCTTAGTTGGAGAACAGTACTTC

D gene: -
V gene: TRBV5-1
clone size: -
J gene: TRBJ1-2
CDR3 protein: CASSLASRGLDYGYTF
CDR3 DNA: TGCGCCAGCAGCTTGGCGTCCAGGGGTCTGGACTATGGCTACACCTTC

D gene: TRBD2
V gene: TRBV5-1
clone size: once
J gene: TRBJ2-5
CDR3 protein: CASSSPGLAKETQYF
CDR3 DNA: TGCGCCAGCAGCTCGCCGGGACTAGCGAAAGAGACCCAGTACTTC

D gene: TRBD2
V gene: TRBV10-3
clone size: -
J gene: TRBJ2-7
CDR3 protein: CAVAGAYEQYF
CDR3 DNA: TGTGCCGTTGCGGGGGCCTACGAGCAGTACTTC

D gene: -
V gene: TRBV7-6
clone size: -
J gene: TRBJ2-3
CDR3 protein: CASSPLGGGGADTQYF
CDR3 DNA: TGTGCCAGCAGCCCCCTGGGGGGGGGCGGGGCAGATACGCAGTATTTT

D gene: TRBD2
V gene: TRBV6-1
clone size: -
J gene: TRBJ2-5
CDR3 protein: CASSALYSGGGAAETQYF
CDR3 DNA: TGTGCCAGCAGTGCCCTCTACTCGGGCGGGGGGGCCGCGGAGACCCAGTACTTC

D gene: -
V gene: TRBV6-6
clone size: -
J gene: TRBJ2-7
CDR3 protein: CASSYSQGWDYEQYF
CDR3 DNA: TGTGCCAGCAGTTACTCACAGGGATGGGACTACGAGCAGTACTTC

D gene: -
V gene: TRBV18
clone size: -
J gene: TRBJ2-5
CDR3 protein: CASSPATSRGETQYF
CDR3 DNA: TGTGCCAGCTCACCAGCTACGTCCCGAGGGGAGACCCAGTACTTC

D gene: -
V gene: TRBV19
clone size: -
J gene: TRBJ1-5
CDR3 protein: CASSITRNNQPQHF
CDR3 DNA: TGTGCCAGTAGTATTACCAGAAACAATCAGCCCCAGCATTTT

D gene: TRBD1
V gene: TRBV18
clone size: -
J gene: TRBJ2-7
CDR3 protein: CASSPPRDRAPAREQYF
CDR3 DNA: TGTGCCAGCTCACCACCCAGGGACAGGGCCCCGGCGAGGGAGCAGTACTTC

D gene: TRBD1
V gene: TRBV9
clone size: -
J gene: TRBJ1-5
CDR3 protein: CASSPTGTVNQPQHF
CDR3 DNA: TGTGCCAGCAGCCCCACCGGGACAGTGAATCAGCCCCAGCATTTT

D gene: -
V gene: TRBV19
clone size: -
J gene: TRBJ1-5
CDR3 protein: CASRPPRGRGNQPQHF
CDR3 DNA: TGTGCCAGTAGACCGCCTCGGGGTAGGGGCAATCAGCCCCAGCATTTT

D gene: -
V gene: TRBV19
clone size: -
J gene: TRBJ1-2
CDR3 protein: CASSIQARDYGYTF
CDR3 DNA: TGTGCCAGTAGTATACAAGCCCGGGACTATGGCTACACCTTC

D gene: TRBD1
V gene: TRBV5-1
clone size: -
J gene: TRBJ1-2
CDR3 protein: CASSLGQGPYGYTF
CDR3 DNA: TGCGCCAGCAGCTTGGGACAGGGACCCTATGGCTACACCTTC

D gene: TRBD2
V gene: TRBV10-2
clone size: few
J gene: TRBJ2-1
CDR3 protein: CASSESGGYYNEQFF
CDR3 DNA: TGCGCCAGCAGTGAGTCCGGGGGGTACTACAATGAGCAGTTCTTC

D gene: -
V gene: TRBV11-3
clone size: -
J gene: TRBJ1-1
CDR3 protein: CASSLDRDTEAFF
CDR3 DNA: TGTGCCAGCAGCTTAGACAGGGACACTGAAGCTTTCTTT

D gene: -
V gene: TRBV21-1
clone size: once
J gene: TRBJ1-5
CDR3 protein: CASSKGSPLGNQPQHF
CDR3 DNA: TGTGCCAGCAGCAAGGGGAGTCCTCTGGGCAATCAGCCCCAGCATTTT

D gene: TRBD1
V gene: TRBV6-6
clone size: -
J gene: TRBJ1-1
CDR3 protein: CASSIAQGYATEAFF
CDR3 DNA: TGTGCCAGCAGTATCGCACAGGGGTATGCCACTGAAGCTTTCTTT

D gene: TRBD1
V gene: TRBV4-3
clone size: -
J gene: TRBJ2-3
CDR3 protein: CASSQTGQGTQYF
CDR3 DNA: TGCGCCAGCAGCCAAACAGGACAGGGCACGCAGTATTTT

D gene: TRBD1
V gene: TRBV11-2
clone size: -
J gene: TRBJ2-5
CDR3 protein: CASSLGDRGQETQYF
CDR3 DNA: TGTGCCAGCAGCTTAGGGGACAGGGGTCAAGAGACCCAGTACTTC

D gene: TRBD2
V gene: TRBV7-2
clone size: -
J gene: TRBJ2-1
CDR3 protein: CASSSEGGGAYNEQFF
CDR3 DNA: TGTGCCAGCAGCTCCGAGGGCGGGGGGGCCTACAATGAGCAGTTCTTC

D gene: -
V gene: TRBV10-1
clone size: -
J gene: TRBJ1-2
CDR3 protein: CASSSGLLYGYTF
CDR3 DNA: TGCGCCAGCAGTTCGGGACTTCTCTATGGCTACACCTTC

D gene: TRBD1
V gene: TRBV19
clone size: -
J gene: TRBJ1-2
CDR3 protein: CASSDRGRDYGYTF
CDR3 DNA: TGTGCCAGTAGCGACAGGGGGAGGGACTATGGCTACACCTTC

D gene: TRBD1
V gene: TRBV4-3
clone size: -
J gene: TRBJ2-3
CDR3 protein: CASSQEQGARADTQYF
CDR3 DNA: TGCGCCAGCAGCCAAGAGCAGGGGGCGCGGGCAGATACGCAGTATTTT

D gene: -
V gene: TRBV30
clone size: few
J gene: TRBJ2-1
CDR3 protein: CAWSSLGYNEQFF
CDR3 DNA: TGTGCCTGGAGTTCCCTCGGCTACAATGAGCAGTTCTTC

D gene: -
V gene: TRBV7-2
clone size: -
J gene: TRBJ2-5
CDR3 protein: CASSLAAGQETQYF
CDR3 DNA: TGTGCCAGCAGCTTAGCGGCGGGGCAAGAGACCCAGTACTTC

D gene: TRBD1
V gene: TRBV5-1
clone size: -
J gene: TRBJ2-2
CDR3 protein: CASTLGQGLESGELFF
CDR3 DNA: TGCGCCAGCACCCTAGGACAGGGCTTAGAGTCCGGGGAGCTGTTTTTT

D gene: TRBD1
V gene: TRBV5-4
clone size: -
J gene: TRBJ2-3
CDR3 protein: CASSSKDRGKTDTQYF
CDR3 DNA: TGTGCCAGCAGCTCTAAAGACAGGGGGAAAACAGATACGCAGTATTTT

D gene: -
V gene: TRBV29-1
clone size: -
J gene: TRBJ1-2
CDR3 protein: CSVGEAGAGVSGYTF
CDR3 DNA: TGCAGCGTTGGGGAAGCCGGGGCAGGGGTTTCTGGCTACACCTTC